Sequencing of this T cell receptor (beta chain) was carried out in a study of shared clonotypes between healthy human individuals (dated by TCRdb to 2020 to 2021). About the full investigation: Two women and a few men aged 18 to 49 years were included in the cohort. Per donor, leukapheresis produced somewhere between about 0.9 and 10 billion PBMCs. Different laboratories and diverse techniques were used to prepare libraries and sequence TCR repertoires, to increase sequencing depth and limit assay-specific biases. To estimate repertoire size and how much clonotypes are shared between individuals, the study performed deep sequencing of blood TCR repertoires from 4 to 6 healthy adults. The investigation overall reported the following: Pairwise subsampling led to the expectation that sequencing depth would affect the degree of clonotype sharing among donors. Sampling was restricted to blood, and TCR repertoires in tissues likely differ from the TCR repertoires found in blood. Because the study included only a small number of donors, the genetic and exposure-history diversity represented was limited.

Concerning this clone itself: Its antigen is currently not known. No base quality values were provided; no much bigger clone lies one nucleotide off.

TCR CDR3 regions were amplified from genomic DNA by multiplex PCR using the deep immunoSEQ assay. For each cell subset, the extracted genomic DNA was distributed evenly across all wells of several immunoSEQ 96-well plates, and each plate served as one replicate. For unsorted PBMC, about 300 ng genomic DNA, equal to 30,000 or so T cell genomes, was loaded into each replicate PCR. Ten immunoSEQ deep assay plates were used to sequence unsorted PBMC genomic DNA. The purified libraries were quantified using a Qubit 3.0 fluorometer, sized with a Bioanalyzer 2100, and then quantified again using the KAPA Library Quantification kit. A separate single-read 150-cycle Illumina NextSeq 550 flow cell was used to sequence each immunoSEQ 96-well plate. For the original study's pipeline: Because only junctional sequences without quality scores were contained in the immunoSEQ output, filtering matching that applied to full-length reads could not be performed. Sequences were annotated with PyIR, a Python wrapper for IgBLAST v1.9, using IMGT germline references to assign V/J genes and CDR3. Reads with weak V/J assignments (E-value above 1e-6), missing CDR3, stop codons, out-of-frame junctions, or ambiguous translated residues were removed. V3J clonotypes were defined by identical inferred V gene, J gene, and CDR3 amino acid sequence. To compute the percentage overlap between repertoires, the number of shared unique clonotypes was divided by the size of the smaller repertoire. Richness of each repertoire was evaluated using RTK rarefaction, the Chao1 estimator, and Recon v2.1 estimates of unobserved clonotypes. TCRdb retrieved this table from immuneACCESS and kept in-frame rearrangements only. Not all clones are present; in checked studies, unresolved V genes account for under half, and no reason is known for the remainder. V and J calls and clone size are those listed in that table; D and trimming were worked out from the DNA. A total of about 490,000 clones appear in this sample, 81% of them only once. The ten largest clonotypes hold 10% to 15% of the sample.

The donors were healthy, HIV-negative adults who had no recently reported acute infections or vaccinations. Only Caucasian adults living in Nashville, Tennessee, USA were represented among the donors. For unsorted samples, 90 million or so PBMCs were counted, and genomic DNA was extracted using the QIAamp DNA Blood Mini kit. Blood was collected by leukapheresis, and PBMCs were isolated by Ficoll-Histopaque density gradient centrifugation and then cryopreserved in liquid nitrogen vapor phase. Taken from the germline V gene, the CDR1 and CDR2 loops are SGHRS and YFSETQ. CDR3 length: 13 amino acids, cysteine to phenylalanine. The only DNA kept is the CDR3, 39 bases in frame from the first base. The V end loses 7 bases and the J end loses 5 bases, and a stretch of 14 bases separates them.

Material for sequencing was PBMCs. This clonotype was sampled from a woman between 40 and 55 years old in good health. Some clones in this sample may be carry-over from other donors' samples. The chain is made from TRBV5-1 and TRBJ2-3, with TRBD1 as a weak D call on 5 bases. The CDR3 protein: CASRLGDGDTQYF. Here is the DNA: TGCGCCAGCCGGCTAGGGGATGGAGATACGCAGTATTTT.